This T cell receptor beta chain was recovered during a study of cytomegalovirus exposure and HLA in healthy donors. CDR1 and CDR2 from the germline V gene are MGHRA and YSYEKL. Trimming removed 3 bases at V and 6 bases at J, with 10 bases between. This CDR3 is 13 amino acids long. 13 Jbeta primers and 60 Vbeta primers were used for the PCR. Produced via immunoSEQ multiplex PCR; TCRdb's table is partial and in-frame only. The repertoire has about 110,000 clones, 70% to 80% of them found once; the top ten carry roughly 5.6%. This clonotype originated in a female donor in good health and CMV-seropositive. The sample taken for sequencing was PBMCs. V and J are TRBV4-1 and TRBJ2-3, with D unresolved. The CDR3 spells CASSHTFRDTQYF. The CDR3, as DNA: TGCGCCAGCAGCCATACCTTTCGGGATACGCAGTATTTT.